This TCR beta chain is from a study of blood T cells in healthy people across ages. A sample-barcoded 5' primer and a J-beta primer mix were used in a second PCR of about 7 to 12 cycles. TCRdb re-called the 5' RACE reads with MiXCR, one entry per CDR3 protein. This table has fewer than 800,000 distinct CDR3 sequences, 45% to 50% appearing once. This clonotype was counted between two and nine times. V lost 3 bases and J lost 9, with 15 bases in between. Germline CDR1 LNHNV, CDR2 YYDKDF (reference sequence). The CDR3 length is 15 residues. The TCR sequence derives from an older woman in good health. Sequenced sample: blood. This chain joins TRBV15 and TRBJ1-6, with a possible D match to TRBD1 (5 bases). DNA for the CDR3: TGTGCCACCAGCAGGGACACAGGAGTTACTTCACCCCTCCACTTT. It translates to CATSRDTGVTSPLHF.